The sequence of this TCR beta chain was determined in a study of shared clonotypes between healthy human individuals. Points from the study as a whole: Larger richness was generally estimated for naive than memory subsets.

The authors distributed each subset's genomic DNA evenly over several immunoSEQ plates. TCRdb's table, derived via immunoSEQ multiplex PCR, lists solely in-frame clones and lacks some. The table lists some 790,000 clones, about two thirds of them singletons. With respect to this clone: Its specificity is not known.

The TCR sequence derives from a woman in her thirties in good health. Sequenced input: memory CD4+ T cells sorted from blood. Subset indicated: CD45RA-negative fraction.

The CDR3 here is CASSLGLAVNTGELFF. DNA of the CDR3: TGTGCCAGCTCACTGGGACTAGCGGTTAACACCGGGGAGCTGTTTTTT. V is TRBV18 and J is TRBJ2-2; 11 positions match TRBD2. The CDR3 runs to 16 residues. The V gene end was trimmed by 4 bases and the J gene end by 2 bases; junction bases not matched to a gene: 3. Germline CDR1 reads KGHSH; CDR2 reads LQKENI.